Sequencing of this TCR beta chain was carried out in a study of shared clonotypes between healthy human individuals. Looking at the study overall: Two women and a few men aged 18 to 49 served as donors. Broader study findings: The four-donor shared clonotypes exceeded non-shared clonotypes in generation probability, with non-shared ones scoring lower.

Remarks on this clone: Its antigen is unidentified.

It was into CD45RA+ naive and CD45RA-negative memory subsets that the CD4+ cells were split. Trimming pared 4 bases from V and 5 bases from J, leaving 5 bases between. There are 12 residues in the CDR3. Germline V CDR1 and CDR2: MNHEY, SMNVEV (reference sequence). The genomic DNA of each subset was split evenly across several immunoSEQ plates. Method: immunoSEQ multiplex PCR; TCRdb's copy keeps in-frame clones and lacks some. The table records about 2.4 million clones, over 85% of them present only once. This chain uses TRBV27 with TRBJ2-2; D gene ambiguous. The TCR comes from a young man in good health. Some clones in this sample may be carry-over from other donors' samples. The material sequenced was naive CD4+ T cells from PBMCs. Subset indicated: CD45RA+ positively selected. The CDR3 DNA reads TGTGCCAGCAGTTCCATAACCGGGGAGCTGTTTTTT. Amino acids: CASSSITGELFF.